The clone carrying this TCR beta chain has a single count. The antigen is unknown. The Oncomine TCR Beta short-read assay sequenced DNA from cultured CD4+ T cells. MiXCR was run by TCRdb on the PCR reads, yielding one entry per CDR3 protein. The table lists about 26,000 distinct CDR3 sequences, 55% to 70% of them singletons. The data derive from a study of vaccination and CD4 T cells after COVID-19. V lost 2 bases and J 7 bases, leaving 11 bases between the germline ends. This CDR3 has 13 amino acids. Treatment: approximately 11-day PBMC culture with coronavirus spike peptide pools or control peptides (ViraFEST assay).

This clonotype was obtained from a human donor who had recovered from COVID-19. The chain has TRBV12-3 or TRBV12-4 and TRBJ1-2; a weak D match, TRBD1 (5 bases). The material sequenced was CD4+ T cells from blood, cultured in vitro. The chain's CDR3 is CASSLRGNSGYTF. The CDR3, as DNA: TGTGCCAGCAGTTTACGGGGGAACAGTGGCTACACCTTC.